This T cell receptor beta chain was identified in a study of kidney transplant recipient with SARS-CoV-2 infection. TCRdb re-analysed the reads in MiXCR, keeping a single row per CDR3 protein. The sample lists 250,000 or so distinct CDR3 sequences, 29% seen once, with roughly 7% in the top ten. The CDR3 extends over 15 amino acids. Points on this clonotype: A read error is possible here, since a much larger clone lies one base away.

This receptor was taken from a young adult male patient who had COVID-19 and was a kidney transplant recipient. The graft donor may have given rise to some T cells. The chain recombines TRBV12-3 or TRBV12-4 with TRBJ2-7; D assignment may be TRBD1 or TRBD2 (5 bases each). The sample consisted of a blood sample, taken at baseline and between days 110 and 120 from a kidney transplant recipient. This CDR3 is CASRPGTVTSYEQCF. The DNA of the CDR3 is TGTGCCAGCAGACCCGGGACGGTGACATCCTACGAGCAGTGCTTC.